This T cell receptor beta chain originates from a study of regulatory T cells in long-lasting Graves disease (dated by TCRdb to about 2021). For context, the study as a whole: Newly diagnosed Graves' disease patients had taken antithyroid drugs for less than 3 months. A total of some 35 samples underwent TCR sequencing: some 13 from persistent and some 20 from newly diagnosed Graves' disease patients. The study was conducted in China and was registered as a clinical trial. Peripheral blood TCR sequencing and RNA sequencing compared persistent Graves' disease patients with newly diagnosed Graves' disease patients.

This clonotype was observed many times. Which antigen it targets is not known. No base quality information exists; no much larger clone differs at one position. What the work shows at the level of the full study, not this receptor alone: A larger number of public clonotypes was shared among persistent patients (about 2,700) than among newly diagnosed patients (roughly 980). The authors noted that the small sample size was a limitation that may lower accuracy. Only peripheral blood was studied, because thyroid tissue, the primary lesion, was inaccessible. Persistent disease showed preferential use of TRBV28, TRBJ1-2 and TRBJ2-5, whereas newly diagnosed disease favored TRBV20-1 and TRBJ2-1. Lower TCR Shannon entropy and fewer highly expanded clones were observed in persistent Graves' disease patients than in newly diagnosed patients, which suggested clonal expansion. Sequencing and analysis were limited to the TCR beta chain.

Library construction relied on multiplex PCR. The sample was run on an Illumina HiSeq 4000. iRepertoire HTBI primers and Arm-PCR amplification of CDR3 regions were used to construct TCR beta libraries. PCR products were gel purified before sequencing. The authors processed their data as follows. Gene usage analysis of CDR3 amino acid clonotypes used the roughly 62 TRBV and about 14 TRBJ segments found across samples. Filtered high-quality paired reads were merged into contigs using COPE and FqMerger. BLAST was used to align contigs to IMGT TRBV, TRBD and TRBJ reference genes, and CDR3 was defined according to IMGT. Clonotypes above 0.1% frequency were classified as highly expanded clones. Shannon entropy served as the measure of repertoire diversity, while the Gini coefficient captured V-J evenness. Public clonotypes were defined as clonotypes shared by more than one individual. TCRdb trimmed the raw reads at Q25, called clones with MiXCR and kept productive beta chains. Entries are consolidated by CDR3 protein sequence, retaining the most common genes and DNA. These V and J calls are TCRdb output, not the study's own analysis. The sample table shows 400,000 to 500,000 distinct CDR3 sequences, and more than 13% are seen once. In total, the top ten clones hold over 15% of the sample.

The sample's time point label, in plain terms: newly diagnosed GD, antithyroid drugs for less than 3 months. RNA was extracted from PBMCs in TRIzol for both TCR sequencing and RNA sequencing. The diagnosis of Graves' disease followed American Thyroid Association guidelines. Patients were recruited from an endocrinology department in Xi'an, China. Each patient gave 7.5 to 10 milliliters of peripheral blood, collected in an EDTA anticoagulant tube. Ficoll Paque Plus density gradient separation was used to isolate PBMCs, and no additional T cell sorting was done. An Agilent 2100 Bioanalyzer and agarose gel were used to assess RNA quality, and a NanoDrop 2000 was used to measure RNA concentration. Including the terminal cysteine and phenylalanine, the CDR3 comprises 12 residues. Only the CDR3 part of the read is kept: 36 bases, read in frame from the first base. Per the germline V gene (reference sequence), SEHNR is the CDR1 and FQNEAQ is the CDR2. V is reduced by 2 bases and J by 5 bases, leaving a spacing of 5 bases between them.

These data were also reused for a study on T cells in Graves' hyperthyroidism and ophthalmopathy. Per the second study: Stable Graves' hyperthyroidism was defined as the absence of progression to ophthalmopathy over 18 months of follow-up. Hyperthyroidism patients were aged 18 to 65 years and newly diagnosed, with disease duration of less than 2 months. Any patient with an uncontrolled infection, another autoimmune disease, pregnancy or lactation was excluded. Diagnoses relied on clinical symptoms, serum thyroxine and TRAb, thyroid ultrasound and orbital computed tomography. For the first round of RT-PCR on the TCR CDR3, the HTBI primer set was used together with the Qiagen OneStep RT-PCR kit. Most expanded thyroid clonotypes (frequency above 0.001) were also found in blood, which suggests that blood repertoires may mirror thyroid immune responses. In cross-validation, a model built on a 13 V-J signature told ophthalmopathy apart from stable hyperthyroidism with about 90% sensitivity and about 81% specificity, and in testing the same model reached 80%/75%. In validation, the model predicted progression to ophthalmopathy a median of approximately 6.3 months before onset, with over 55% sensitivity and almost 75% specificity. To identify distinguishing TCR V-J signatures, a discovery cohort of about 95 patients was used, comprising some 43 with Graves' ophthalmopathy and under 60 with stable Graves' hyperthyroidism. Prospective prediction of ophthalmopathy was tested in an independent validation cohort consisting of 18 hyperthyroidism patients and over 15 patients who later progressed to ophthalmopathy. The 100 or so discovery patients were randomly divided into training and test sets at a 7:3 ratio. Thyroid tissue and blood T-cell repertoires from over 5 Graves' hyperthyroidism patients were also compared in the study. Once sampling was done, hyperthyroidism patients were given methimazole at a starting dose of 30 mg daily, whereas ophthalmopathy patients were given high-dose intravenous methylprednisolone. Libraries were constructed in a second round of multiplex PCR, after which size selection and purification were carried out. Paired-end sequencing of the libraries was performed with 100 bp reads on an Illumina HiSeq2000. Raw data were processed with SOAPnuke, discarding reads with adapters, uncalled bases, mean Phred below 15, or no exact constant-primer or identifier match. High-quality paired reads were merged using COPE v1.2.5, and each unique nucleotide sequence was defined as a clonotype. Clonotypes were aligned to IMGT TRBV, TRBD and TRBJ reference segments using MiTCR v1.1. Analysis was restricted to V-J combinations with a frequency above 0.0001, which covered 99% to 99.2% of repertoires. The TCS score was defined as F50 (clonal expansion) divided by E x V (chaos), with BLOSUM62-based TCRdist calculated between CDR3 peptides within each V-J. Welch's t-statistics and random forest reduced around 550 V-J features to roughly 13, which were used in a naive Bayes classifier (R e1071). Sample size was not statistically predetermined, and investigators were not blinded to group allocation. According to the paper, TCR Vbeta CDR3 sequencing was carried out on over 130 peripheral blood samples, which came from approximately 43 ophthalmopathy, around 75 hyperthyroidism and about 17 progressor patients.

The rearranged segments are TRBV7-9 and TRBJ2-3; TRBD1 is possibly the D segment (5 matching bases). The source is a woman aged 30 to 39 with Graves disease. Donor details come from another sample of the same person, matched by shared clones. Sequences were derived from peripheral blood mononuclear cells (PBMCs), sampled at new diagnosis, from a patient treated with antithyroid drugs. The nucleotide sequence reads as follows: TGTGCCAGCAGCTTACAGGGAGATACGCAGTATTTT. This is translated as CASSLQGDTQYF.